This T cell receptor (beta chain) appears in the sequencing data of a study of CD8 T cells in ankylosing spondylitis. With regard to this clonotype: Its antigen is as yet unknown.

Germline V gene sequence: CDR1 LNHNV, CDR2 YYDKDF (reference sequence). V dropped 0 bases and J dropped 8 bases, with 7 bases sitting between them. The CDR3 covers 12 residues. Broader study findings: Reportedly, disease-linked clones are significantly enriched in ankylosing spondylitis patients' matched synovial fluid. Typical of ankylosing spondylitis blood, it appeared, was a TCR beta motif of under 10 highly homologous variants.

Making use of molecular barcodes, quantitative 5'-RACE generated TCR beta libraries. TCRdb re-called the 5' RACE reads through MiXCR, storing one row per CDR3 protein. The sample lists 350,000 or so distinct CDR3 sequences, about 14% occurring once. The rearrangement uses TRBV15 and TRBJ1-2; D unclear. Sequenced: blood, either unsorted or a sorted T cell fraction (not recorded which). The receptor was derived from a male donor with ankylosing spondylitis or in good health (not recorded which). CDR3 sequence (DNA): TGTGCCACCAGCAGAGACTCGGGAGGCTACACCTTC. This sequence encodes CATSRDSGGYTF.